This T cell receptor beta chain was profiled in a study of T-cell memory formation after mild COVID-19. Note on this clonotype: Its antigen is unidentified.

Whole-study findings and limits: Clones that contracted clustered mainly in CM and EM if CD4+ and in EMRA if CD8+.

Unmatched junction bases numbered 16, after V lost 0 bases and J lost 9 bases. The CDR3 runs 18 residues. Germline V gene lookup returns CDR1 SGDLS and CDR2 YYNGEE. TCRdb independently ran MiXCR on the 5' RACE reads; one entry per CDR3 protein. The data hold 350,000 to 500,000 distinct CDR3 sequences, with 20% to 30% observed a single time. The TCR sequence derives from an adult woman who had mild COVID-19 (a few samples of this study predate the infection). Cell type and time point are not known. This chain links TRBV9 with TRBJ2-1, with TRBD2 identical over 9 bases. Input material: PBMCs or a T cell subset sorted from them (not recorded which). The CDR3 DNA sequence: TGTGCCAGCAGCGTAGAGCTCCCCGCGGGAGGGCCCCCCGGTGAGCAGTTCTTC. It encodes CASSVELPAGGPPGEQFF. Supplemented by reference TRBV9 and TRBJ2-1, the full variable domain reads DSGVTQTPKHLITATGQRVTLRCSPRSGDLSVYWYQQSLDQGLQFLIQYYNGEERAKGNILERFSAQQFPDLHSELNLSSLELGDSALYFCASSVELPAGGPPGEQFFGPGTRLTVL.